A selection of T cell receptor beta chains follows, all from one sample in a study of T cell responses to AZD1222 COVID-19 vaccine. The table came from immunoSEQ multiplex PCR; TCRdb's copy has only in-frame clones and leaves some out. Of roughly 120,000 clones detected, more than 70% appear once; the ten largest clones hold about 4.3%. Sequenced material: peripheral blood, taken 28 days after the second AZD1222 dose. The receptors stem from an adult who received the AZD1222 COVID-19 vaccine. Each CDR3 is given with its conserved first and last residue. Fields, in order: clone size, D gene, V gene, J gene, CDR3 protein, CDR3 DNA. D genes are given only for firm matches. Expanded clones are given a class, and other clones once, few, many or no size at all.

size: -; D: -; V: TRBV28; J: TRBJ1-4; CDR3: CATLEQSATNEKLFF; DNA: TGTGCCACACTAGAACAGTCCGCAACTAATGAAAAACTGTTTTTT
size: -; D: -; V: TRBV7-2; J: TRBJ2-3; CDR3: CASSLDLQTDTQYF; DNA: TGTGCCAGCAGCTTGGACCTACAAACAGATACGCAGTATTTT
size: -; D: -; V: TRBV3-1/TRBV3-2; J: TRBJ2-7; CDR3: CASSRGQSVAEQYF; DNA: TGTGCCAGCAGCCGCGGACAGTCGGTCGCCGAGCAGTACTTC
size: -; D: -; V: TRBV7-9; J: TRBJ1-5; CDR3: CASRPRAALDYSNQPQHF; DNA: TGTGCCAGCAGGCCCCGGGCAGCCCTCGATTATAGCAATCAGCCCCAGCATTTT
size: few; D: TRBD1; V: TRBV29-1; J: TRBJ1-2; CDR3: CSVSEAWTGGSGYTF; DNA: TGCAGCGTCTCAGAGGCGTGGACAGGGGGAAGTGGCTACACCTTC
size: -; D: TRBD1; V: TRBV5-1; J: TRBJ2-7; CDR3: CASSLLPGQGIREQYF; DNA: TGCGCCAGCAGCCTGCTACCGGGACAGGGGATCCGCGAGCAGTACTTC
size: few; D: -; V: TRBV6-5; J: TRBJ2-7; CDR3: CASRGTASYEQYF; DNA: TGTGCCAGCAGGGGGACCGCCTCCTACGAGCAGTACTTC
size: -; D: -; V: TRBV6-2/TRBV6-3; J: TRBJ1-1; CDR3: CASSRRASGTEAFF; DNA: TGTGCCAGCAGCCGCCGCGCCTCCGGCACTGAAGCTTTCTTT
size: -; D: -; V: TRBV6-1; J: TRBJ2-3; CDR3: CASSENGHSTDTQYF; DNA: TGTGCCAGCAGTGAAAACGGACATAGCACAGATACGCAGTATTTT
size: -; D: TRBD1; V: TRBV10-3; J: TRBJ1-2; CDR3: CAISDKDRGDGYTF; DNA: TGTGCCATCAGTGATAAGGACAGGGGCGATGGCTACACCTTC
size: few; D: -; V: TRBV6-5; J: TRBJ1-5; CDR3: CASSPRTGHNQPQHF; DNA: TGTGCCAGCAGTCCCCGGACGGGTCACAATCAGCCCCAGCATTTT
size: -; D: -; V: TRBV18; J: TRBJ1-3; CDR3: CASSPPRQSPSGNTIYF; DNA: TGTGCCAGCTCACCACCCCGTCAGTCCCCCTCTGGAAACACCATATATTTT
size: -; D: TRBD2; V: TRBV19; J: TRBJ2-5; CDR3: CASSPLAGVQETQYF; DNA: TGTGCCAGTAGTCCCCTAGCGGGGGTCCAAGAGACCCAGTACTTC
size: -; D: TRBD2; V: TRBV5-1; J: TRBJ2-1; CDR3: CASRWVGGDNEQFF; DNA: TGCGCCAGCCGCTGGGTCGGGGGGGACAATGAGCAGTTCTTC
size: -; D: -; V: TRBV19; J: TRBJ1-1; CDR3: CASSGGWLGAEAFF; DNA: TGTGCCAGTAGTGGGGGCTGGCTGGGGGCTGAAGCTTTCTTT
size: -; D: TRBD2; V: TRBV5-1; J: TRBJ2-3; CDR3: CASSGLAGGRTDTQYF; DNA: TGCGCCAGCAGCGGACTAGCGGGGGGGCGGACAGATACGCAGTATTTT
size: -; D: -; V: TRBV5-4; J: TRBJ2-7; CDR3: CASSEDTLYEQYF; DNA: TGTGCCAGCAGCGAGGACACGCTTTACGAGCAGTACTTC
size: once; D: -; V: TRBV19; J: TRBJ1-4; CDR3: CASLLTASATNEKLFF; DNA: TGTGCCAGTCTCTTAACAGCTTCCGCGACTAATGAAAAACTGTTTTTT
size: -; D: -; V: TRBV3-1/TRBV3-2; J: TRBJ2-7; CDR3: CASSEQYF; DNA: TGTGCCAGCAGCGAGCAGTACTTC
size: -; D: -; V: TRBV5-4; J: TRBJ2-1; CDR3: CASSPLTRVGNEQFF; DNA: TGTGCCAGCAGCCCCCTGACTAGGGTGGGAAATGAGCAGTTCTTC
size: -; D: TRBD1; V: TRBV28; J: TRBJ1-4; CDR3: CASSILDRGNEKLFF; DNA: TGTGCCAGCAGTATTCTAGACAGGGGTAATGAAAAACTGTTTTTT
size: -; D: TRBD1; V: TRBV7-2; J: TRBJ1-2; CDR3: CASSLVRQGGTVNYGYTF; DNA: TGTGCCAGCAGCTTAGTACGGCAGGGGGGAACGGTGAACTATGGCTACACCTTC
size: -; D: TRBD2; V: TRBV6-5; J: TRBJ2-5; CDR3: CASKYGGGAGETQYF; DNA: TGTGCCAGCAAATATGGCGGGGGGGCTGGAGAGACCCAGTACTTC
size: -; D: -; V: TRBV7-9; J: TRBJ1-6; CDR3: CASSLNRQEPWF; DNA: TGTGCCAGCAGCCTAAACCGACAGGAGCCTTGGTTT
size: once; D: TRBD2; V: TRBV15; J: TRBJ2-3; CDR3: CATSHRGGPTDTQYF; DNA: TGTGCCACCAGCCATCGGGGGGGCCCGACAGATACGCAGTATTTT
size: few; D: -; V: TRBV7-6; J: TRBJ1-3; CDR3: CASSLGEGMGNTIYF; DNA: TGTGCCAGCAGCTTAGGGGAGGGTATGGGAAACACCATATATTTT